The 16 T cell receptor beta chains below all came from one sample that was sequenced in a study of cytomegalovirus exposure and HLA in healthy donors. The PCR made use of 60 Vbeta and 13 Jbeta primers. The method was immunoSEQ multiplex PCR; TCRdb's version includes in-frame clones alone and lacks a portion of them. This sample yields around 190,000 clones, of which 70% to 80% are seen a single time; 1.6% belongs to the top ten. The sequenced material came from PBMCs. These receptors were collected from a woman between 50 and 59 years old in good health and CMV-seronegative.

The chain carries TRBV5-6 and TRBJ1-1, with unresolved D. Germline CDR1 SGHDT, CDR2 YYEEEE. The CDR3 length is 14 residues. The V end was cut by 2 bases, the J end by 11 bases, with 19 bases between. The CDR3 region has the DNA TGTGCCAGCAGCTTTAGGAGCGGTCCACTGTGGGCTTTCTTT. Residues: CASSFRSGPLWAFF. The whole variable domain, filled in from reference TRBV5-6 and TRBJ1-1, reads DAGVTQSPTHLIKTRGQQVTLRCSPKSGHDTVSWYQQALGQGPQFIFQYYEEEERQRGNFPDRFSGHQFPNYSSELNVNALLLGDSALYLCASSFRSGPLWAFFGQGTRLTVV.

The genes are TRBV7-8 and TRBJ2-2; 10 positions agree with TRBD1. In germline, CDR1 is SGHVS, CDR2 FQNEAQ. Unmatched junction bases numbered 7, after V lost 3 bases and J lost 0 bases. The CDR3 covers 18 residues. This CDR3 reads CASSFPGQGLPNTGELFF. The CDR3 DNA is TGTGCCAGCAGCTTCCCGGGACAGGGGCTACCGAACACCGGGGAGCTGTTTTTT.

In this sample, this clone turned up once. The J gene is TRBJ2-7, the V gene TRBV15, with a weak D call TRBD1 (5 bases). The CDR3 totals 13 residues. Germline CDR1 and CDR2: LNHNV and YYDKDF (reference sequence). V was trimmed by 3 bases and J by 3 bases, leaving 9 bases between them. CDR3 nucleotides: TGTGCCACCAGCAGGGTTCAGGGCTACGAGCAGTACTTC. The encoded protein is CATSRVQGYEQYF. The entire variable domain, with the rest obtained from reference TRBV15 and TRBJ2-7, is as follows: DAMVIQNPRYQVTQFGKPVTLSCSQTLNHNVMYWYQQKSSQAPKLLFHYYDKDFNNEADTPDNFQSRRPNTSFCFLDIRSPGLGDTAMYLCATSRVQGYEQYFGPGTRLTVT.

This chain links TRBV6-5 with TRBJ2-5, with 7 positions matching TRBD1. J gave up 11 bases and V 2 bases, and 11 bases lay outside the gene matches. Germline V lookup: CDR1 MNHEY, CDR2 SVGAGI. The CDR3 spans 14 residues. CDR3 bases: TGTGCCAGCAGTTACACCCGTGATGGACAGGAGCAGTACTTC. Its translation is CASSYTRDGQEQYF.

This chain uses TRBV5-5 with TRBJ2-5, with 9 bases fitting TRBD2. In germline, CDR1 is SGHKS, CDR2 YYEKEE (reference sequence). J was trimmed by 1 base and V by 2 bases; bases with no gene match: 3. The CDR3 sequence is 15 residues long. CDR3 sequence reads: CASSLIAGAQETQYF. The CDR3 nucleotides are TGTGCCAGCAGCTTAATAGCGGGGGCCCAAGAGACCCAGTACTTC. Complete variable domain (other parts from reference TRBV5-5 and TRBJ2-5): DAGVTQSPTHLIKTRGQQVTLRCSPISGHKSVSWYQQVLGQGPQFIFQYYEKEERGRGNFPDRFSARQFPNYSSELNVNALLLGDSALYLCASSLIAGAQETQYFGPGTRLLVL.

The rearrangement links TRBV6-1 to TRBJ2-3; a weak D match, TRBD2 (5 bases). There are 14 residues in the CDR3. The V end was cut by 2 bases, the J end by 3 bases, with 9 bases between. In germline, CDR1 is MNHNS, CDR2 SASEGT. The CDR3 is CASSEIGKTDTQYF. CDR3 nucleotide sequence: TGTGCCAGCAGTGAAATCGGGAAGACAGATACGCAGTATTTT.

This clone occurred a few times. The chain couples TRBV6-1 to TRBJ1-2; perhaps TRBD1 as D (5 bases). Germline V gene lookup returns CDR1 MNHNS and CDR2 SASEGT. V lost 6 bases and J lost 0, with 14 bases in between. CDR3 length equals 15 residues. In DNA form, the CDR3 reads TGTGCCAGCAGACCCCCCCGGGGGGCTAACTATGGCTACACCTTC. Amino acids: CASRPPRGANYGYTF.

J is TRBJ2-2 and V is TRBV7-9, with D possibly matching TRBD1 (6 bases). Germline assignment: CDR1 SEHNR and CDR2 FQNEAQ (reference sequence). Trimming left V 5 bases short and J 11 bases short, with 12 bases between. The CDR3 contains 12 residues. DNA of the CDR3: TGTGCCAGCAGCCCACAGGGTCAAGAGCTGTTTTTT. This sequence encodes CASSPQGQELFF.

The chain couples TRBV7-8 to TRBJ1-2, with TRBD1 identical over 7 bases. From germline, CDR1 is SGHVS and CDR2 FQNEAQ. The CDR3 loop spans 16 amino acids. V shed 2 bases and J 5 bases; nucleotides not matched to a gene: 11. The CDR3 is CASSLLQIRDRYGYTF. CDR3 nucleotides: TGTGCCAGCAGCTTACTGCAAATCCGGGACAGATATGGCTACACCTTC.

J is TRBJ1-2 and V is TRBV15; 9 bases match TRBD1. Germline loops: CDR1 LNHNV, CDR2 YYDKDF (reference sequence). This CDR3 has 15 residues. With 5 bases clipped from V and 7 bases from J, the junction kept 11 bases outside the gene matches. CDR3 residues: CATSRWDRALGGYTF. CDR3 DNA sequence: TGTGCCACCAGCCGTTGGGACAGGGCGCTCGGTGGCTACACCTTC.

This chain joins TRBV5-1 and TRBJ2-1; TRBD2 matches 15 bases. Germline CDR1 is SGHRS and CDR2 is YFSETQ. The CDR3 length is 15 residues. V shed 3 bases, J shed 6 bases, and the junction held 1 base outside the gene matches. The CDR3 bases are TGCGCCAGCAGCTCGGGACTAGCGGGAGGCAATGAGCAGTTCTTC. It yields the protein CASSSGLAGGNEQFF.

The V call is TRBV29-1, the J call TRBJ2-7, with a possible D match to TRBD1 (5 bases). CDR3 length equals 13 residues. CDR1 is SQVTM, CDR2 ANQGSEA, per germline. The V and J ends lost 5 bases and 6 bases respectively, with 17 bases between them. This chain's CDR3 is CSVKRSGQGEQYF. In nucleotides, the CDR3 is TGCAGCGTTAAGAGGAGTGGGCAGGGCGAGCAGTACTTC.

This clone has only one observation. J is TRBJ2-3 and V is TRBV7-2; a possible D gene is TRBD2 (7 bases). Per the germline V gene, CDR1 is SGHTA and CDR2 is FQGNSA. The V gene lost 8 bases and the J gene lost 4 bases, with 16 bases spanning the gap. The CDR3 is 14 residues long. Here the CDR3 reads CASLLGGAADTQYF. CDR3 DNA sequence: TGTGCCAGCCTCTTGGGGGGGGCTGCAGATACGCAGTATTTT.

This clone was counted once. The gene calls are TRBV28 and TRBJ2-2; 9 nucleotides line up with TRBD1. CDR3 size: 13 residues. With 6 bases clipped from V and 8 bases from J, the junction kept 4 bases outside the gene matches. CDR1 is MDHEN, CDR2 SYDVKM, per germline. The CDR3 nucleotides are TGTGCCAGCAGGGGACAGGGTCGGGGGGAGCTGTTTTTT. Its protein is CASRGQGRGELFF.

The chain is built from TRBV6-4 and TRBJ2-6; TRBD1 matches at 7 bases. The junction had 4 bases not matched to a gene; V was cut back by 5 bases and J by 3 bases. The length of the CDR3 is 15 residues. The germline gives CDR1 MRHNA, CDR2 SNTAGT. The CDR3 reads CASSRTGVGANVLTF. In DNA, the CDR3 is TGTGCCAGCAGTAGAACAGGGGTTGGGGCCAACGTCCTGACTTTC.

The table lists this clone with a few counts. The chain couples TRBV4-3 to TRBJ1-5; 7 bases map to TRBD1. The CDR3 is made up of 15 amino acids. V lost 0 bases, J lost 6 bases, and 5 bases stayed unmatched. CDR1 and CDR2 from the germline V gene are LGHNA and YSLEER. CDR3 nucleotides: TGCGCCAGCAGCCAAGACAGGGGGGTGAGTCAGCCCCAGCATTTT. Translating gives CASSQDRGVSQPQHF.